Presented here are 30 T cell receptor beta chains from one specimen sequenced in a study of T cells after yellow fever vaccination. TCRdb processed the 5' RACE reads anew with MiXCR; each CDR3 protein has one entry. Counted here are around 500,000 distinct CDR3 sequences, about a fifth occurring once; the ten biggest clones make up approximately 15%. This sample comprised PBMCs, obtained less than 25 days after the first yellow fever vaccination. Receptor source: a man between 18 and 35 years old who received the YFV17D yellow fever vaccine.

In this sample, this clonotype turned up a few times. CDR3 in amino acids: CSARSEVPYQPQHF. The CDR3, as DNA: TGCAGTGCTAGGTCAGAGGTTCCCTATCAGCCCCAGCATTTT. The V call is TRBV20-1, the J call TRBJ1-5, with D unresolved. CDR1 DFQATT and CDR2 SNEGSKA come from the germline V gene (reference sequence). The length of the CDR3 is 14 residues. V was clipped by 3 bases and J by 5 bases, with 14 bases between them.

This clonotype occurred many times. This chain joins TRBV4-3 and TRBJ2-5; tentatively, D is TRBD2 (6 bases). The CDR3 runs 12 residues. Trimming shortened V by 4 bases and J by 7 bases, and 10 bases separated the two germline ends. Per germline, CDR1 LGHNA and CDR2 YSLEER. CDR3 in amino acids: CASSRDLGTQYF. The CDR3 DNA reads as TGCGCCAGCAGCCGGGACTTAGGGACCCAGTACTTC.

The V gene is TRBV18, the J gene TRBJ2-7; D possibly corresponds to TRBD1 (6 bases). Germline V CDR1 and CDR2: KGHSH, LQKENI. V lost 3 bases and J 3 bases, leaving 18 bases between the germline ends. This CDR3 is 16 amino acids long. CDR3 in DNA: TGTGCCAGCTCACCGGGCAGGGGCGGCCTTAACTACGAGCAGTACTTC. Its protein product is CASSPGRGGLNYEQYF.

This clonotype was counted a few times. This chain links TRBV5-1 with TRBJ2-3; D may be TRBD2 (5 bases). Germline V gene sequence: CDR1 SGHRS, CDR2 YFSETQ. V dropped 4 bases and J dropped 4 bases, with 16 bases sitting between them. The CDR3 is made up of 15 amino acids. The CDR3 DNA sequence: TGCGCCAGCAGCCCGGTCCGGGGTATTGCAGATACGCAGTATTTT. Amino acids: CASSPVRGIADTQYF.

This clonotype was seen ten or more times. The V call is TRBV10-3, the J call TRBJ2-5, with D tentatively TRBD1 or TRBD2 (5 bases each). CDR3 length: 14 residues. Germline V CDR1 and CDR2: ENHRY, SYGVKD. V lost 3 bases and J 1 base, leaving 9 bases between the germline ends. Here the CDR3 reads CAISDMGTQETQYF. The CDR3 DNA reads TGTGCCATCAGTGATATGGGGACCCAAGAGACCCAGTACTTC.

This clonotype has just a few counts. J is TRBJ2-3 and V is TRBV4-2; D not resolved. Germline V gene sequence: CDR1 LGHNA, CDR2 YNFKEQ. CDR3 size: 14 residues. V was clipped by 0 bases and J by 0 bases, with 4 bases between them. CDR3 sequence reads: CASSQDTSTDTQYF. In DNA, the CDR3 is TGTGCCAGCAGCCAAGATACTAGCACAGATACGCAGTATTTT.

The chain combines TRBV10-3 with TRBJ2-3; 9 nucleotides match TRBD2. CDR1 is ENHRY and CDR2 is SYGVKD in the germline V gene. The CDR3 spans 19 residues. V lost 0 bases, J lost 0 bases, and 10 bases stayed unmatched. The CDR3 region is CAISESRVAGVPSTDTQYF. In DNA, the CDR3 is TGTGCCATCAGTGAGTCGAGGGTAGCGGGGGTTCCTAGCACAGATACGCAGTATTTT.

The gene calls are TRBV27 and TRBJ2-2; either TRBD1 or TRBD2 may supply D (5 bases each). With 5 bases removed from V and 1 base from J, the gap between germline ends came to 20 bases. CDR3 size: 18 residues. The germline gives CDR1 MNHEY, CDR2 SMNVEV (reference sequence). The CDR3 region has the DNA TGTGCCAGCAGTCCCACCCGACAGACTATGAAGAACACCGGGGAGCTGTTTTTT. Translating gives CASSPTRQTMKNTGELFF.

The gene calls are TRBV12-3 or TRBV12-4 and TRBJ1-5; the D gene is possibly TRBD1 (5 bases). V was clipped by 6 bases and J by 5 bases, with 14 bases between them. CDR3 length: 14 residues. CDR3 sequence: CASRGRQWDQPQHF. Here the CDR3 DNA reads TGTGCCAGCAGGGGGCGACAGTGGGATCAGCCCCAGCATTTT.

This chain uses TRBV7-9 with TRBJ2-1, with 12 bases identical to TRBD2. This CDR3 contains 15 residues. Germline V gene sequence: CDR1 SEHNR, CDR2 FQNEAQ (reference sequence). Trimming cost V 5 bases and J 8 bases; bases outside gene matches: 7. CDR3 DNA: TGTGCCAGCAGCCCACTAGCGGGGGGCCTTGATGAGCAGTTCTTC. Its translation: CASSPLAGGLDEQFF.

The J gene is TRBJ1-3, the V gene TRBV20-1; 7 bases map to TRBD1. V gave up 8 bases and J gave up 0 bases; unmatched junction bases: 10. The germline CDR1 and CDR2 sequences are DFQATT and SNEGSKA (reference sequence). CDR3 length equals 15 residues. The CDR3 DNA sequence: TGCAGTTCCGCGACAGGGTCCAGCTCTGGAAACACCATATATTTT. Its translation: CSSATGSSSGNTIYF.

This chain links TRBV28 with TRBJ2-1, with TRBD1 matching 9 bases. The V gene end was trimmed by 1 base and the J gene end by 6 bases; junction bases not matched to a gene: 4. The CDR3 is 15 residues long. CDR1 and CDR2 from the germline V gene are MDHEN and SYDVKM. The chain's CDR3 is CASSLFRTGVNEQFF. The DNA of the CDR3 is TGTGCCAGCAGTTTATTTAGGACAGGGGTCAATGAGCAGTTCTTC.

This clonotype appeared a few times. V is TRBV5-6 and J is TRBJ1-6, with 8 bases identical to TRBD1. J gave up 7 bases and V 0 bases, and 9 bases lay outside the gene matches. This CDR3 is 17 amino acids long. The germline gives CDR1 SGHDT, CDR2 YYEEEE. The CDR3 protein is CASSLARGRIGNSPLHF. The DNA for the CDR3 is TGTGCCAGCAGCTTGGCCAGGGGGCGGATAGGGAATTCACCCCTCCACTTT.

This clonotype showed up just a few times. The CDR3 DNA follows: TGTGCCAGCAGCTTTTTTCTAGCGGCTTCCTACAATGAGCAGTTCTTC. Amino acids: CASSFFLAASYNEQFF. The V gene is TRBV5-5, the J gene TRBJ2-1, with 7 bases that match TRBD2. The CDR3 contains 16 residues. Losses at the gene ends were 2 bases for V and 1 base for J; bases not matched to a gene: 6. Germline CDR1 and CDR2: SGHKS and YYEKEE (reference sequence).

The V call is TRBV10-2, the J call TRBJ1-5, with 8 bases fitting TRBD1. The CDR3 spans 14 residues. The V gene end was trimmed by 8 bases and the J gene end by 2 bases; junction bases not matched to a gene: 5. Germline CDR1 and CDR2: WSHSY and SAAADI. The CDR3 DNA sequence: TGCGCCAGCTGGACAGGGAAGGGCAATCAGCCCCAGCATTTT. Residues: CASWTGKGNQPQHF.

The chain recombines TRBV5-1 with TRBJ2-2; 11 bases map to TRBD2. The CDR3 length is 19 residues. V shed 5 bases, J shed 0 bases, and the junction held 12 bases outside the gene matches. The germline V gene has CDR1 SGHRS and CDR2 YFSETQ. The chain's CDR3 is CASSLTGTSGNANTGELFF. CDR3 DNA: TGCGCCAGCAGTCTGACCGGGACTAGCGGAAACGCGAACACCGGGGAGCTGTTTTTT.

This clonotype was counted between two and nine times. The CDR3: CATSLAGARKEETQYF. The DNA of the CDR3 is TGTGCCACATCACTAGCGGGGGCCCGAAAGGAAGAGACCCAGTACTTC. The gene calls are TRBV12-3 or TRBV12-4 and TRBJ2-5, with 11 bases that match TRBD2. CDR3 length: 16 residues. Trimming cost V 10 bases and J 3 bases; bases outside gene matches: 13.

This chain connects TRBV10-3 to TRBJ2-5; D not certain. V was pared by 5 bases and J by 1 base, with 11 bases between. This CDR3 spans 14 amino acids. CDR1 is ENHRY and CDR2 is SYGVKD in the germline V gene. CDR3 sequence: CAISQRKSQETQYF. For the CDR3, the DNA is TGTGCCATCAGTCAGAGGAAATCCCAAGAGACCCAGTACTTC.

The rearrangement joins TRBV4-3 to TRBJ2-3; D remains ambiguous. The germline V gene has CDR1 LGHNA and CDR2 YSLEER. V lost 0 bases and J lost 4, with 8 bases in between. This CDR3 has 14 amino acids. The CDR3: CASSQDPVPDTQYF. CDR3 coding DNA: TGCGCCAGCAGCCAAGATCCTGTCCCAGATACGCAGTATTTT.

This clonotype occurred many times. CDR3 in amino acids: CASSFSPGKEAFF. As DNA, the CDR3 is TGTGCCAGCAGTTTTTCGCCGGGAAAAGAAGCTTTCTTT. The chain recombines TRBV12-3 or TRBV12-4 with TRBJ1-1; D gene ambiguous. The V end was cut by 3 bases, the J end by 8 bases, with 13 bases between. The length of the CDR3 is 13 residues.

The rearrangement links TRBV6-2 or TRBV6-3 to TRBJ1-5; D is ambiguous. V was clipped by 2 bases and J by 2 bases, with 10 bases between them. CDR1 is MNHEY and CDR2 is SVGEGT in the germline V gene. This CDR3 is 15 amino acids long. The CDR3 here is CASSYDLWGNQPQHF. The CDR3, as DNA: TGTGCCAGCAGTTACGATCTTTGGGGCAATCAGCCCCAGCATTTT.

This clonotype was seen at least ten times. The chain joins TRBV7-3 to TRBJ1-1; the match to TRBD1 covers 7 bases. J gave up 7 bases and V 4 bases, and 6 bases lay outside the gene matches. CDR3 length: 13 residues. Germline assignment: CDR1 SGHTA and CDR2 FQGTGA. CDR3: CASSSDRDSEAFF. The CDR3 region has the DNA TGTGCCAGCAGCTCTGACCGGGACAGTGAAGCTTTCTTT.

V gene TRBV5-5 combines with J gene TRBJ1-1, with D unclear. Trimming left V 0 bases short and J 6 bases short, with 9 bases between. The CDR3 length is 13 residues. Per germline, CDR1 SGHKS and CDR2 YYEKEE (reference sequence). CDR3 residues: CASSLEGISEAFF. The CDR3 DNA follows: TGTGCCAGCAGCTTGGAGGGTATATCTGAAGCTTTCTTT.

V gene TRBV19 combines with J gene TRBJ1-2, with D perhaps TRBD1 (5 bases). Per germline, CDR1 LNHDA and CDR2 SQIVND (reference sequence). This CDR3 has 11 amino acids. Trimming pared 5 bases from V and 8 bases from J, leaving 9 bases between. The CDR3, as DNA: TGTGCCAGTAGTTACCGGACAGGCTACACCTTC. Its protein is CASSYRTGYTF. The full variable domain, its missing parts supplied by reference TRBV19 and TRBJ1-2, is DGGITQSPKYLFRKEGQNVTLSCEQNLNHDAMYWYRQDPGQGLRLIYYSQIVNDFQKGDIAEGYSVSREKKESFPLTVTSAQKNPTAFYLCASSYRTGYTFGSGTRLTVV.

This chain uses TRBV5-1 with TRBJ2-1; D is undetermined. Trimming left V 0 bases short and J 2 bases short, with 9 bases between. The CDR3 contains 15 residues. The germline V gene has CDR1 SGHRS and CDR2 YFSETQ. The CDR3 DNA sequence: TGCGCCAGCAGCTTGGGCGTCCTAACCTACAATGAGCAGTTCTTC. It codes for CASSLGVLTYNEQFF.

The V gene is TRBV5-1, the J gene TRBJ2-5, with D unclear. Germline values: CDR1 SGHRS, CDR2 YFSETQ. Trimming took off 2 bases at V and 4 bases at J, with 12 bases between the two ends. CDR3 length: 14 residues. This chain's CDR3 is CASSFNVAGETQYF. CDR3 in DNA: TGCGCCAGCAGCTTCAATGTGGCCGGAGAGACCCAGTACTTC.

The V gene is TRBV5-5, the J gene TRBJ2-1; the D is unclear. V shed 4 bases and J shed 4 bases, with 12 bases lying between them. Looked up from germline, CDR1 is SGHKS and CDR2 is YYEKEE (reference sequence). The CDR3 runs 14 residues. CDR3 loop: CASSRSLGYNEQFF. Here the CDR3 DNA reads TGTGCCAGCAGCCGTTCACTTGGATACAATGAGCAGTTCTTC.

This clonotype was found a few times. The rearrangement links TRBV7-6 to TRBJ2-7; D gene unclear. With 2 bases removed from V and 2 bases from J, the gap between germline ends came to 10 bases. Germline V gene data show CDR1 as SGHVS and CDR2 as FNYEAQ. The CDR3 contains 14 residues. The CDR3 DNA sequence: TGTGCCAGCAGCTTATATTCAGGTCCCTACGAGCAGTACTTC. Amino acids: CASSLYSGPYEQYF. The whole variable domain, remainder taken from reference TRBV7-6 and TRBJ2-7, is GAGVSQSPRYKVTKRGQDVALRCDPISGHVSLYWYRQALGQGPEFLTYFNYEAQQDKSGLPNDRFSAERPEGSISTLTIQRTEQRDSAMYRCASSLYSGPYEQYFGPGTRLTVT.

This clonotype was seen at least ten times. The rearrangement links TRBV6-4 to TRBJ2-3; 11 nucleotides agree with TRBD2. The V gene's germline CDR1 is MRHNA and CDR2 SNTAGT. The V segment lost 4 bases and the J segment 4 bases; nucleotides outside the gene matches: 4. This CDR3 spans 15 amino acids. CDR3: CASSGSGGAPDTQYF. DNA for the CDR3: TGTGCCAGCAGTGGTAGCGGGGGGGCCCCAGATACGCAGTATTTT.

The chain joins TRBV11-2 to TRBJ2-3, with 10 bases aligning to TRBD2. V lost 1 base, J lost 0 bases, and 7 bases stayed unmatched. The CDR3 contains 18 residues. From germline, CDR1 is SGHAT and CDR2 FQNNGV. The CDR3 DNA follows: TGTGCCAGCAGCTTAGGGGAACTAGCGGGGTACAGCACAGATACGCAGTATTTT. It yields the protein CASSLGELAGYSTDTQYF.